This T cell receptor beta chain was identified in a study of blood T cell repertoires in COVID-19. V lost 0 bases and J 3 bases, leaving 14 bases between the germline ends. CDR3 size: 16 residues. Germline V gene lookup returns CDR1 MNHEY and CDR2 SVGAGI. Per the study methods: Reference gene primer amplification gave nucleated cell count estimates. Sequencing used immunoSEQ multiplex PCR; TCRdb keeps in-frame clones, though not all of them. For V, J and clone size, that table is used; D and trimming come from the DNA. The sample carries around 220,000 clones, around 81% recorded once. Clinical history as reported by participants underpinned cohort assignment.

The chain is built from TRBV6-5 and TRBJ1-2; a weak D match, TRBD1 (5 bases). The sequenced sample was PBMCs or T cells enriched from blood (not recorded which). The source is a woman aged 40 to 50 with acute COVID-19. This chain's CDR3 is CASSYSSQGRDYGYTF. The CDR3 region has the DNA TGTGCCAGCAGTTACTCGTCGCAGGGTCGCGACTATGGCTACACCTTC.